The rows below give T cell receptor beta chains drawn from one sample of a study of blood T cell repertoires in COVID-19. Produced via immunoSEQ multiplex PCR; TCRdb's table is partial and in-frame only. Seen here are about 15,000 clones, roughly 82% observed once, and the top ten hold roughly 28%. Input material: peripheral blood. The origin of the receptors is a woman between 65 and 79 years old with active COVID-19. The CDR3 runs from the conserved cysteine through the conserved F or W. Each record gives: CDR3 DNA, CDR3 protein, V gene, D gene, J gene, clone size. D genes are given only for firm matches. Clone sizes are given selectively: once, few, many, or a class where the clone is expanded.

TGTGCCAGCTCACCACCTTCGCAGGGGGTTAACACCATATATTTT | CASSPPSQGVNTIYF | TRBV18 | TRBD1 | TRBJ1-3 | -
TGTGCCAGCAGCCAAGATGGGGCTAGCGGGAAGGGCACAGATACGCAGTATTTT | CASSQDGASGKGTDTQYF | TRBV4-2 | TRBD2 | TRBJ2-3 | -
TGTGCCAGCAGAGGGGAAGGGTCCCAGTACTTC | CASRGEGSQYF | TRBV2 | - | TRBJ2-5 | -
TGTGCCACCAGTGATGGGACTAGCGAGCAGTTCTTC | CATSDGTSEQFF | TRBV24-1 | TRBD2 | TRBJ2-1 | -
TGTGCCAGCTCACCACTTACCCCGCGCGGATCGAGCTCTGGAAACACCATATATTTT | CASSPLTPRGSSSGNTIYF | TRBV18 | - | TRBJ1-3 | -
TGTGCCAGCAGCTTAATCGGGGGGGGAGAGGAGACCCAGTACTTC | CASSLIGGGEETQYF | TRBV5-4 | TRBD2 | TRBJ2-5 | -
TGTGCCAGCAGCTTTTACGTCTCTAGCGGTACCTACGAGCAGTACTTC | CASSFYVSSGTYEQYF | TRBV7-2 | TRBD2 | TRBJ2-7 | -
TGTGCCAGCAGCCAACAACCATCCGGGGAGCTGTTTTTT | CASSQQPSGELFF | TRBV13 | - | TRBJ2-2 | -
TGCGCCAGCAGCTTGGTAACAGGGGGCGCAGATACGCAGTATTTT | CASSLVTGGADTQYF | TRBV5-1 | TRBD1 | TRBJ2-3 | few
TGTGCCAGCAGCACACGACCCCTCTGGGGGCTAAGCGAGCAGTACTTC | CASSTRPLWGLSEQYF | TRBV21-1 | - | TRBJ2-7 | -
TGTGCCAGCAGACGGGAGCTCTACGAGCAGTACTTC | CASRRELYEQYF | TRBV2 | - | TRBJ2-7 | -
TGCGCCAGCAGCCAAACTAGCGGGACTTTATACGAGCAGTACTTC | CASSQTSGTLYEQYF | TRBV4-1 | TRBD2 | TRBJ2-7 | -
TGTGCCAGTAGCCCTGACAGGGCGGGTCAGCCCCAGCATTTT | CASSPDRAGQPQHF | TRBV19 | TRBD1 | TRBJ1-5 | -
TGCGCCAGCAGCCAGTACTCCCAACGCACAGATACGCAGTATTTT | CASSQYSQRTDTQYF | TRBV4-3 | - | TRBJ2-3 | -
TGTGCCAGCAGTAATAGGGGGGGGTTCACAGATACGCAGTATTTT | CASSNRGGFTDTQYF | TRBV6-5 | - | TRBJ2-3 | -
TGCGCCAGCAGCCAAGTCGCCCCGGTGGGGGGAGAGCAGTTCTTC | CASSQVAPVGGEQFF | TRBV4-1 | - | TRBJ2-1 | -
TGTGCCAGCAGGACTAGCAGCACAGATACGCAGTATTTT | CASRTSSTDTQYF | TRBV9 | TRBD2 | TRBJ2-3 | once
TGTGCCACTGCTATGCGGACACAGAGCACAGATACGCAGTATTTT | CATAMRTQSTDTQYF | TRBV6-5 | - | TRBJ2-3 | -
TGTGCCAGCAGCCAAGTGAAGGCCGGGACAGCTGATTACTATGGCTACACCTTC | CASSQVKAGTADYYGYTF | TRBV4-2 | TRBD1 | TRBJ1-2 | once
TGTGCCAGCAGCCGGGGTAGGGCGGGAGTGGCCGGGGAGCTGTTTTTT | CASSRGRAGVAGELFF | TRBV3-1/TRBV3-2 | TRBD2 | TRBJ2-2 | once
TGTGCCAGCAGCCCCTCTCGGGTAGCAGATACGCAGTATTTT | CASSPSRVADTQYF | TRBV7-3 | - | TRBJ2-3 | few
TGTGCCAGCAGTAGGCTAGCGGGCGCCTACGAGCAGTACTTC | CASSRLAGAYEQYF | TRBV6-2/TRBV6-3 | TRBD2 | TRBJ2-7 | -